The present TCR beta chain was sequenced within a study of blood T cells in healthy people across ages. CDR3 length: 17 amino acids. The V gene's germline CDR1 is SGHVS and CDR2 FNYEAQ. The germline V and J ends were trimmed by 0 bases and 7 bases, with 22 bases remaining between them. General study points: Per million T cells, TCR beta diversity dropped about linearly as age rose.

Through a sample-barcoded 5' primer and a J-beta primer mix, a second PCR was run for about 6 to 11 cycles. Via MiXCR, TCRdb re-called the 5' RACE reads, giving one row per CDR3 protein. The sample includes 750,000 to 950,000 distinct CDR3 sequences, almost 30% of them seen just once. In the case of this clonotype: The antigen is unknown.

The same sample was also studied in work on T cells of mothers and their children.

Sequenced material: blood. The genes are TRBV7-6 and TRBJ2-7; D tentatively fits TRBD1 or TRBD2 (5 bases each). The clonotype comes from a woman aged 40 to 49 in good health. The CDR3 sequence: CASSLASGRYTYNEQYF. DNA for the CDR3: TGTGCCAGCAGCTTAGCCTCGGGACGGTATACCTACAATGAGCAGTACTTC.